Following are 8 T cell receptor beta chains from one sample sequenced in a study of blood T cells in healthy people across ages. PCR was performed a second time for about 7 to 12 cycles using a sample-barcoded 5' primer and a J-beta primer mix. From the 5' RACE reads, TCRdb called clonotypes with MiXCR, one entry per CDR3 protein. The sample holds approximately 830,000 distinct CDR3 sequences, around 62% seen once. Sequenced input: blood. Receptors originate from a young man in good health.

The chain recombines TRBV4-3 with TRBJ2-7; TRBD2 agrees at 8 bases. V gave up 4 bases and J gave up 2 bases; unmatched junction bases: 7. The CDR3 is 15 residues long. Germline V gene lookup returns CDR1 LGHNA and CDR2 YSLEER. The CDR3 DNA sequence: TGCGCCAGCAGCCTACTTAGCGGGGCCCCCTACGAGCAGTACTTC. Its protein is CASSLLSGAPYEQYF.

In this sample, this clonotype turned up a few times. The chain carries TRBV2 and TRBJ2-5; TRBD2 agrees at 12 bases. The CDR3 loop spans 15 amino acids. J lost 3 bases, V lost 6 bases, and 5 bases had no gene match. Germline-derived CDR1 and CDR2 are SNHLY and FYNNEI. The CDR3 spells CASRARLAGEETQYF. The CDR3 DNA reads as TGTGCCAGCAGGGCCCGACTAGCGGGGGAAGAGACCCAGTACTTC.

This clonotype came up a few times. The chain combines TRBV5-1 with TRBJ1-1; no reliable D call. V was shortened by 0 bases and J by 7 bases, with 13 bases between the two germline ends. Germline V gives CDR1 SGHRS, CDR2 YFSETQ. The CDR3 totals 14 residues. The CDR3 loop is CASSLGNGVDEAFF. CDR3 DNA: TGCGCCAGCAGCTTGGGGAACGGGGTCGATGAAGCTTTCTTT.

This clonotype was found a few times. The genes are TRBV5-1 and TRBJ2-1; D perhaps matches TRBD1 (6 bases). The CDR3 totals 16 residues. Germline CDR1 and CDR2: SGHRS and YFSETQ. Trimming stripped 0 bases from V and 0 bases from J, with 10 bases between. This CDR3 reads CASSLDGQTSYNEQFF. The CDR3 nucleotides read TGCGCCAGCAGCTTGGATGGACAGACCTCCTACAATGAGCAGTTCTTC.

The J gene is TRBJ2-2, the V gene TRBV20-1; unclear D gene. Trimming cost V 1 base and J 4 bases, with 10 bases left between them. The germline gives CDR1 DFQATT, CDR2 SNEGSKA (reference sequence). This CDR3 comprises 14 residues. CDR3 in DNA: TGCAGTGCTAGAGCCCCGGGCTCCACCGGGGAGCTGTTTTTT. Protein: CSARAPGSTGELFF.

V is TRBV20-1 and J is TRBJ1-3, with D possibly matching TRBD1 (5 bases). There are 14 residues in the CDR3. Germline V gene data show CDR1 as DFQATT and CDR2 as SNEGSKA (reference sequence). Trimming stripped 4 bases from V and 4 bases from J, with 14 bases between. The CDR3, as DNA: TGCAGTGCTAAGACGGACAATGCCGGAAACACCATATATTTT. Protein sequence: CSAKTDNAGNTIYF.

The genes are TRBV21-1 and TRBJ2-3; the table's D call TRBD2 went unverified against the DNA. TRBV21-1 is shown as a pseudogene. This CDR3 region has 13 residues. The DNA of the CDR3 is TGTGCCAGCAGCAAGGGGGAGGTAGATACGCAGTATTTT. Protein product: CASSKGEVDTQYF.

This chain links TRBV9 with TRBJ2-1; D possibly corresponds to TRBD1 (5 bases). This CDR3 comprises 16 residues. Trimming cost V 0 bases and J 3 bases, with 13 bases left between them. Looked up from germline, CDR1 is SGDLS and CDR2 is YYNGEE. As DNA, the CDR3 is TGTGCCAGCAGCGTAGCCCCCCAGGACAACTACAATGAGCAGTTCTTC. Its translation is CASSVAPQDNYNEQFF.